These 15 T cell receptor beta chains originate from one sample sequenced in a study of shared clonotypes between healthy human individuals. The data were produced by immunoSEQ multiplex PCR, yet TCRdb's version contains in-frame clones alone and is incomplete. Altogether more than 2 million clones are present, around 95% being singletons, with the ten largest covering 0.13%. The source material was naive CD4+ T cells sorted from blood. Documented subset: CD45RA+ positively selected. The receptors here all came from a man aged 18 to 29 in good health.

The chain joins TRBV30 to TRBJ1-4, with D perhaps TRBD1 (5 bases). The CDR3 is 14 amino acids. Per the germline V gene, CDR1 is GTSNPN and CDR2 is SVGIG (reference sequence). V dropped 0 bases and J dropped 1 base, with 6 bases sitting between them. The CDR3 DNA follows: TGTGCCTGGAGTGTGGGGGTAACTAATGAAAAACTGTTTTTT. Encoded protein: CAWSVGVTNEKLFF.

The J gene is TRBJ1-3, the V gene TRBV5-5; D might be TRBD1 (5 bases). Germline V lookup: CDR1 SGHKS, CDR2 YYEKEE (reference sequence). This CDR3 region has 14 residues. V was cut by 6 bases and J by 0 bases, with 10 bases left in between. The CDR3 reads CASTAGSSGNTIYF. Written as DNA, the CDR3 is TGTGCCAGCACTGCAGGGAGCTCTGGAAACACCATATATTTT.

V and J are TRBV19 and TRBJ2-5; D remains unclear. The V gene's germline CDR1 is LNHDA and CDR2 SQIVND (reference sequence). Trimming left V 5 bases short and J 5 bases short, with 12 bases between. There are 13 residues in the CDR3. CDR3 DNA: TGTGCCAGTAGTCTCCTCTACGCTGAGACCCAGTACTTC. As protein: CASSLLYAETQYF.

J is TRBJ1-1 and V is TRBV6-1, with 11 bases identical to TRBD1. Germline V gene lookup returns CDR1 MNHNS and CDR2 SASEGT. The CDR3 length is 17 residues. With 0 bases clipped from V and 4 bases from J, the junction kept 7 bases outside the gene matches. CDR3 sequence reads: CASSEAMDRGRGTEAFF. For the CDR3, the DNA is TGTGCCAGCAGTGAAGCTATGGACAGGGGGCGAGGCACTGAAGCTTTCTTT.

The chain links TRBV5-1 to TRBJ1-6; the match to TRBD1 covers 10 bases. The CDR3 spans 15 residues. Germline CDR1 SGHRS, CDR2 YFSETQ. V dropped 5 bases and J dropped 9; count of bases not matched to a gene: 8. CDR3 sequence (DNA): TGCGCCAGCAGGCCCGGGGGACAGGGGTTTTCACCCCTCCACTTT. Amino acids: CASRPGGQGFSPLHF.

This clone has just one count. J is TRBJ2-1 and V is TRBV2, with D possibly matching TRBD2 (5 bases). Trimming shortened V by 8 bases and J by 0 bases, and 11 bases separated the two germline ends. Germline V gene data show CDR1 as SNHLY and CDR2 as FYNNEI. The CDR3 totals 14 residues. The DNA of the CDR3 is TGTGCCAGCGTTCCTAGCATCTCCTACAATGAGCAGTTCTTC. Residues: CASVPSISYNEQFF.

The chain has TRBV25-1 and TRBJ1-6; no clear D. CDR1 and CDR2 from the germline V gene are MGHDK and SYGVNS. V was trimmed by 4 bases and J by 6 bases, leaving 7 bases between them. The CDR3 extends over 13 amino acids. DNA of the CDR3: TGTGCCAGCAGTGGGGCGCTTAATTCACCCCTCCACTTT. Encoded protein: CASSGALNSPLHF.

V and J are TRBV9 and TRBJ1-3; unclear D gene. The CDR3 runs to 15 residues. Germline loops: CDR1 SGDLS, CDR2 YYNGEE. V dropped 1 base and J dropped 4 bases, with 12 bases sitting between them. The CDR3 region has the DNA TGTGCCAGCAGCGTACTAGGGATTTGGGGAAACACCATATATTTT. Residues: CASSVLGIWGNTIYF.

V is TRBV28 and J is TRBJ1-2; weak D call: TRBD1 (6 bases). V lost 3 bases, J lost 8 bases, and 13 bases lay in between. Germline V gene lookup returns CDR1 MDHEN and CDR2 SYDVKM. This CDR3 is 13 amino acids long. Here the CDR3 DNA reads TGTGCCAGCAGTTTTGGGGGGGCCCAAGGCTACACCTTC. Protein product: CASSFGGAQGYTF.

The chain is built from TRBV7-2 and TRBJ1-4; the match to TRBD1 covers 8 bases. Trimming removed 4 bases from V and 5 bases from J; junction bases left unmatched: 3. This CDR3 spans 14 amino acids. CDR1 SGHTA and CDR2 FQGNSA come from the germline V gene. The CDR3 sequence is CASSSGQVNEKLFF. The CDR3 region has the DNA TGTGCCAGCAGCTCGGGACAGGTGAATGAAAAACTGTTTTTT.

The chain has TRBV18 and TRBJ2-2; no clear D. V lost 3 bases to trimming and J lost 0 bases, with 8 bases between them. The CDR3 runs to 15 residues. Germline V gene lookup returns CDR1 KGHSH and CDR2 LQKENI. The DNA for the CDR3 is TGTGCCAGCTCACCTGGCTCTTCGAACACCGGGGAGCTGTTTTTT. This codes for CASSPGSSNTGELFF. The whole variable domain, filled in from reference TRBV18 and TRBJ2-2, reads NAGVMQNPRHLVRRRGQEARLRCSPMKGHSHVYWYRQLPEEGLKFMVYLQKENIIDESGMPKERFSAEFPKEGPSILRIQQVVRGDSAAYFCASSPGSSNTGELFFGEGSRLTVL.

This clone was seen once. This clone may be a read error of a much larger clone one base away. This sequence joins TRBV29-1 and TRBJ1-2; no reliable D call. This CDR3 has 11 amino acids. Germline V CDR1 and CDR2: SQVTM, ANQGSEA. The CDR3 loop reads CGVDPNYGYTF. The CDR3 bases are TGCGGCGTTGACCCTAACTATGGCTACACCTTC. Supplemented by reference TRBV29-1 and TRBJ1-2, the full variable domain reads SAVISQKPSRDICQRGTSLTIQCQVDSQVTMMFWYRQQPGQSLTLIATANQGSEATYESGFVIDKFPISRPNLTFSTLTVSNMSPEDSSIYLCGVDPNYGYTFGSGTRLTVV.

Of note for this clone: Other DNA sequences in this specimen translate into the identical CDR3. This chain uses TRBV30 with TRBJ1-1; 7 nucleotides match TRBD1. The CDR3 covers 13 residues. Looked up from germline, CDR1 is GTSNPN and CDR2 is SVGIG (reference sequence). V was pared by 1 base and J by 5 bases, with 4 bases of the junction left unmatched. CDR3 amino acids: CAWSAQGGTEAFF. The CDR3, as DNA: TGTGCCTGGAGTGCCCAGGGGGGGACTGAAGCTTTCTTT.

About this clone: Other DNA sequences in this specimen translate into the identical CDR3. The chain is built from TRBV11-2 and TRBJ2-5, with no clear D. Trimming removed 3 bases at V and 5 bases at J, with 4 bases between. CDR1 and CDR2 from the germline V gene are SGHAT and FQNNGV. CDR3 length equals 11 residues. Here the CDR3 DNA reads TGTGCCAGCAGCTTGTCCGAGACCCAGTACTTC. As protein: CASSLSETQYF.

V and J are TRBV4-3 and TRBJ1-3; D remains unclear. The CDR3 has 14 residues. Germline CDR1 is LGHNA and CDR2 is YSLEER. V dropped 5 bases and J dropped 0 bases, with 8 bases sitting between them. CDR3 residues: CASSVSDSGNTIYF. CDR3 in DNA: TGCGCCAGCAGCGTGTCAGACTCTGGAAACACCATATATTTT.